This T cell receptor beta chain was retrieved from a study of CD8+ T cells in alopecia areata. Study at large: Grafts of skin from C3H/HeJ donors aged roughly 6-13 months with spontaneous alopecia went to female C3H/HeJ mice aged roughly 7-11 weeks. Study findings and constraints: Among the cells sequenced in scalp samples are also the resident alphabeta T cells of normal skin. It was less clear whether patients shared TCRs than it was in mice, possibly because of HLA. Affected lesional scalp, above all in alopecia totalis/universalis, was more clonal than normal scalp.

Combined cutaneous lymph node cells underwent sorting by CD4, CD8alpha, NKG2D, NKG2ACE and additional markers. This clone came up a few times. Antigen specificity is unknown. The genes and germline here are from mouse. The read ends 4 residues before the CDR3 terminus; that terminus is restored from the germline J gene. Sequencing relied on a cDNA template that was reverse transcribed from extracted RNA. Sequencing used immunoSEQ multiplex PCR; TCRdb keeps in-frame clones, though not all of them. The sample counts 250,000 or so clones, none seen once; the ten largest own about 1.2%. The CDR3 has 15 residues. Germline V gives CDR1 NSHNY, CDR2 SYGAGN. Trimming pared 1 base from V and 0 bases from J, leaving 11 bases between.

Sequencing input: CD4+ T cells sorted from a lymph node. The chain couples TRBV13-1 to TRBJ2-7, with D possibly matching TRBD2 (7 bases). The clonotype originates from a C3H/HeJ mouse with alopecia areata. For this strain, the MHC haplotype corresponds to H2-k. Incomplete CDR3 DNA: TGTGCCAGCAGTGATCGGGGGGCCCACTCCTAT. Residues: CASSDRGAHSY. The complete CDR3 reads CASSDRGAHSYEQYF.